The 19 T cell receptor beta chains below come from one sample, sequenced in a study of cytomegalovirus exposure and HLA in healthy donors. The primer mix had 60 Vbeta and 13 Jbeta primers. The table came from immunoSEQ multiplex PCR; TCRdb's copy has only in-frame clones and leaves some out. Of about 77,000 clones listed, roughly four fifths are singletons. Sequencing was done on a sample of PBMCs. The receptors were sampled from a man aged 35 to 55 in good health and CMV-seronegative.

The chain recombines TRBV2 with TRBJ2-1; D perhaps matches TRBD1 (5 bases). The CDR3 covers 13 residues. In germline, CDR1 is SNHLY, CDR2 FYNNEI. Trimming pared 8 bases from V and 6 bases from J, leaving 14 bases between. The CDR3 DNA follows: TGTGCCAGCTGTCCCCAGGGATTCAATGAGCAGTTCTTC. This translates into CASCPQGFNEQFF.

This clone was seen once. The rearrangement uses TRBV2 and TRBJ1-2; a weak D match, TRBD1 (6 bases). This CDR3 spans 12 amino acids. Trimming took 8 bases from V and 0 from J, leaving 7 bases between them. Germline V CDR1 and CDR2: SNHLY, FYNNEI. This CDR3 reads CASGQTNYGYTF. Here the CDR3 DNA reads TGTGCCAGCGGACAGACTAACTATGGCTACACCTTC.

DNA for the CDR3: TGTGCCAGCAGCCCCGGGGACAGGGGGCTGTCGAACACTGAAGCTTTCTTT. This encodes CASSPGDRGLSNTEAFF. This chain links TRBV4-2 with TRBJ1-1; TRBD1 matches 12 bases. V gave up 4 bases and J gave up 1 base; unmatched junction bases: 7. In germline, CDR1 is LGHNA, CDR2 YNFKEQ. This CDR3 region has 17 residues.

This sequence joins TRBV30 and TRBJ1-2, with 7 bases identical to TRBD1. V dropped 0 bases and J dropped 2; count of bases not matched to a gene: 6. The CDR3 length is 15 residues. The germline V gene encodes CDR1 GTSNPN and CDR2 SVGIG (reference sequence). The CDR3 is CAWSVPTGQNYGYTF. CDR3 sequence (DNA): TGTGCCTGGAGTGTTCCGACAGGGCAAAACTATGGCTACACCTTC.

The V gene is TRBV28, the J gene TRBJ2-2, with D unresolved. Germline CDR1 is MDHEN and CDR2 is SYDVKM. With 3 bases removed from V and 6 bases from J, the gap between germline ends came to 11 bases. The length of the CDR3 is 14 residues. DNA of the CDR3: TGTGCCAGCAGTTTTGCCAGGCCCGCCGGGGAGCTGTTTTTT. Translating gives CASSFARPAGELFF.

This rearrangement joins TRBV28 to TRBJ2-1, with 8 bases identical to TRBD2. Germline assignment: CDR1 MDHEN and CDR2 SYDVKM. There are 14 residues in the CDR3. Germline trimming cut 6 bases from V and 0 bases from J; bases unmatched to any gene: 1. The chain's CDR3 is CASRSGSSYNEQFF. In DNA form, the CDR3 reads TGTGCCAGCAGGAGCGGGAGCTCCTACAATGAGCAGTTCTTC.

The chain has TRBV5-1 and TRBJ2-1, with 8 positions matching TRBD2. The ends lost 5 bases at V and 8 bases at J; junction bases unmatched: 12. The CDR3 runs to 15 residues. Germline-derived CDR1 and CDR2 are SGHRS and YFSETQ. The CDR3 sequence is CASSLALAADYEQFF. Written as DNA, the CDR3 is TGCGCCAGCAGTCTGGCACTAGCGGCGGACTATGAGCAGTTCTTC.

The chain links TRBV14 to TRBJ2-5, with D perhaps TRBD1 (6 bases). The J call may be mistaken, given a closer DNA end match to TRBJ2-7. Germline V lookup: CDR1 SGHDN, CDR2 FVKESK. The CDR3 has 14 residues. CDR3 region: CASSQDLGGYEQYF. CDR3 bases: TGTGCCAGCAGCCAAGATCTAGGGGGCTACGAGCAGTACTTC.

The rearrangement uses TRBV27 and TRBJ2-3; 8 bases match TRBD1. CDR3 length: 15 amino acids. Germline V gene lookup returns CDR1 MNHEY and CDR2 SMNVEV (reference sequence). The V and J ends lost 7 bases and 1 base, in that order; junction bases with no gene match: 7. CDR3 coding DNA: TGTGCCAGCACCCCAAGGACAGGGCGCACAGATACGCAGTATTTT. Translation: CASTPRTGRTDTQYF.

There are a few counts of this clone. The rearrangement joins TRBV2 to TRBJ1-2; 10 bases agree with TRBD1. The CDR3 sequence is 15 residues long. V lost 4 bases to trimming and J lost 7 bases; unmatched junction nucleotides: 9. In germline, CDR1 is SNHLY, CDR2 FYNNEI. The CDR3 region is CASSVMGGQGPGYTF. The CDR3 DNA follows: TGTGCCAGCAGTGTTATGGGGGGACAGGGGCCTGGCTACACCTTC.

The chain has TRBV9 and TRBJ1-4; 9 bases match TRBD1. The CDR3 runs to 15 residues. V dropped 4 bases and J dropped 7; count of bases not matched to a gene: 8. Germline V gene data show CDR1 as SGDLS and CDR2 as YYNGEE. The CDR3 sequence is CASSPEDRGGEKLFF. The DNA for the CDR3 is TGTGCCAGCAGCCCAGAGGACAGGGGCGGTGAAAAACTGTTTTTT.

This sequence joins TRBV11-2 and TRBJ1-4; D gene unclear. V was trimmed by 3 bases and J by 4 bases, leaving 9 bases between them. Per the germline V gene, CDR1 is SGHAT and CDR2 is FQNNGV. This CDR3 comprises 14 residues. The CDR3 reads CASSFGSINEKLFF. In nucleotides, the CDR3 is TGTGCCAGCAGCTTTGGCAGTATTAATGAAAAACTGTTTTTT.

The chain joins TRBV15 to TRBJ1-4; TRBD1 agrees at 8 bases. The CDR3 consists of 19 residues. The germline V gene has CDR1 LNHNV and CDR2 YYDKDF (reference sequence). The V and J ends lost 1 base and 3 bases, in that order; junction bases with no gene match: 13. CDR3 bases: TGTGCCACCAGCAGAGCCTATGGGACAGGCCGCGAGTCTAATGAAAAACTGTTTTTT. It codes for CATSRAYGTGRESNEKLFF. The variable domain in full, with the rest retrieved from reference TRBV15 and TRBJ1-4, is DAMVIQNPRYQVTQFGKPVTLSCSQTLNHNVMYWYQQKSSQAPKLLFHYYDKDFNNEADTPDNFQSRRPNTSFCFLDIRSPGLGDTAMYLCATSRAYGTGRESNEKLFFGSGTQLSVL.

This chain's CDR3 is CASSQEPVAGGPTDTQYF. The DNA for the CDR3 is TGCGCCAGCAGCCAAGAACCGGTAGCGGGAGGGCCGACAGATACGCAGTATTTT. This chain connects TRBV4-3 to TRBJ2-3, with 11 bases matching TRBD2. Germline CDR1 and CDR2: LGHNA and YSLEER. Unmatched junction bases numbered 8, after V lost 0 bases and J lost 3 bases. There are 18 residues in the CDR3.

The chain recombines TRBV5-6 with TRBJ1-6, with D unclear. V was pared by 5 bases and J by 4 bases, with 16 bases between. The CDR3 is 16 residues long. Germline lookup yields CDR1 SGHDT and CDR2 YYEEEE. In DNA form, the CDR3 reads TGTGCCAGCAGGGAGAGGCAGACTCATTATAATTCACCCCTCCACTTT. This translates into CASRERQTHYNSPLHF.

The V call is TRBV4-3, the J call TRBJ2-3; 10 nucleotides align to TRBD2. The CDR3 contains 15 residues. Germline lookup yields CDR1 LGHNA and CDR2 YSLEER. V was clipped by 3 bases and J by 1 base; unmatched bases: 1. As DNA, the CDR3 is TGCGCCAGCAGCCACACTAGCGGGGGCACAGATACGCAGTATTTT. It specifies CASSHTSGGTDTQYF.

CDR3 DNA: TGCGCCAGCAGCTACCTAACGACAGGGGGGTCCACTGAAGCTTTCTTT. The encoded protein is CASSYLTTGGSTEAFF. The J gene is TRBJ1-1, the V gene TRBV5-1; 9 nucleotides line up with TRBD1. The CDR3 extends over 16 amino acids. Germline-derived CDR1 and CDR2 are SGHRS and YFSETQ. V was pared by 3 bases and J by 4 bases, with 10 bases of the junction left unmatched.

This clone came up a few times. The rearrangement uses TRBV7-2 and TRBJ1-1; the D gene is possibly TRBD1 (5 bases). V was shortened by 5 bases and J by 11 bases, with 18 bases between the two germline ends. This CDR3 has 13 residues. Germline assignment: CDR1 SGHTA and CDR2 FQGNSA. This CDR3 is CASSPGRGMKAFF. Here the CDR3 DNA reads TGTGCCAGCAGCCCGGGACGGGGGATGAAGGCTTTCTTT.

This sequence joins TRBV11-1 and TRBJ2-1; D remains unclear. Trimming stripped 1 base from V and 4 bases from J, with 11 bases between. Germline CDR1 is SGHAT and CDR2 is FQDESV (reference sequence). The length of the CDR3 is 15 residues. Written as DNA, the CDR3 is TGTGCCAGCAGCTTAGGAGGCCGGTATTACAATGAGCAGTTCTTC. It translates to CASSLGGRYYNEQFF.